The 25 T cell receptor beta chains below were found in one sample sequenced in a study of Ad26.COV2.S vaccination and SARS-CoV-2 variants. Regarding treatment: roughly 18 received Ad26.COV2.S at low or high dose, single or two shots; five or six received placebo; per-sample allocation not given. All samples were drawn on day 63, counting from the first vaccine or placebo injection. Libraries were prepared by immunoSEQ multiplex PCR; TCRdb keeps only in-frame clonotypes and omits some of them. This table has about 450,000 clones, approximately 92% appearing once. The sequencing used peripheral blood, collected in a trial of Ad26.COV2.S vaccine versus placebo. The receptor source for this set is a person between 18 and 59 years old who received the Ad26.COV2.S COVID-19 vaccine or a placebo.

The chain carries TRBV20-1 and TRBJ1-5; no definite D call. V was pared by 3 bases and J by 6 bases, with 9 bases between. The CDR3 length is 12 residues. Germline lookup yields CDR1 DFQATT and CDR2 SNEGSKA (reference sequence). The CDR3 sequence: CSASRRIQPQHF. For the CDR3, the DNA is TGCAGTGCTAGTAGGCGGATTCAGCCCCAGCATTTT.

This chain links TRBV11-2 with TRBJ1-2; no definite D call. Germline lookup yields CDR1 SGHAT and CDR2 FQNNGV. The CDR3 has 15 residues. The V end lost 5 bases, the J end lost 9 bases, and 22 bases lay between the germline ends. CDR3 sequence (DNA): TGTGCCAGCAGCGCCACCTCCGGGTTTACGGGCCGCTACACCTTC. It encodes CASSATSGFTGRYTF.

This sequence joins TRBV7-3 and TRBJ2-7; 8 nucleotides agree with TRBD2. Germline values: CDR1 SGHTA, CDR2 FQGTGA. J gave up 6 bases and V 6 bases, and 7 bases lay outside the gene matches. CDR3 length: 13 residues. The CDR3 DNA is TGTGCCAGCAGTGCGGGACTAGATAGCGAGCAGTACTTC. Its translation is CASSAGLDSEQYF.

J is TRBJ1-3 and V is TRBV18, with D unresolved. Between the trimmed V and J ends, which lost 6 bases and 0 bases, there was a span of 12 bases. The CDR3 consists of 15 residues. Looked up from germline, CDR1 is KGHSH and CDR2 is LQKENI. CDR3 region: CASSPMTDSGNTIYF. The CDR3 bases are TGTGCCAGCTCGCCAATGACTGACTCTGGAAACACCATATATTTT.

This clone was found a few times. The chain combines TRBV5-1 with TRBJ1-4; D might be TRBD1 (5 bases). The CDR3 contains 13 residues. V lost 2 bases to trimming and J lost 8 bases, with 10 bases between them. The germline V gene encodes CDR1 SGHRS and CDR2 YFSETQ. The CDR3 loop reads CASSLSTEEKLFF. CDR3 in DNA: TGCGCCAGCAGCTTATCGACAGAGGAAAAACTGTTTTTT.

The rearrangement links TRBV6-6 to TRBJ2-7, with a possible D match to TRBD2 (6 bases). This CDR3 region has 12 residues. V lost 5 bases to trimming and J lost 6 bases, with 11 bases between them. Germline-derived CDR1 and CDR2 are MNHNY and SVGAGI (reference sequence). The CDR3 DNA follows: TGTGCCAGCAGTGGGACTTTCCGCGAGCAGTACTTC. This translates into CASSGTFREQYF.

The V gene is TRBV7-2, the J gene TRBJ2-1; maybe TRBD2 (5 bases). The V gene's germline CDR1 is SGHTA and CDR2 FQGNSA. The CDR3 has 14 amino acids. Trimming cost V 1 base and J 8 bases, with 12 bases left between them. The CDR3 DNA reads as TGTGCCAGCAGCTTAGGATTAACGGGGTATGAGCAGTTCTTC. This sequence encodes CASSLGLTGYEQFF.

This chain connects TRBV28 to TRBJ2-7; possibly TRBD1 for D (5 bases). The CDR3 is 12 amino acids. V gave up 2 bases and J gave up 9 bases, with 11 bases separating them. In germline, CDR1 is MDHEN, CDR2 SYDVKM. This CDR3 is CASSLKGLAQYV. Written as DNA, the CDR3 is TGTGCCAGCAGTTTAAAGGGGCTGGCGCAGTACGTC.

V gene TRBV7-2 combines with J gene TRBJ2-5; 7 nucleotides line up with TRBD2. V lost 1 base and J lost 0; bases outside the gene matches: 5. The CDR3 runs 16 residues. Germline V gives CDR1 SGHTA, CDR2 FQGNSA. CDR3 sequence reads: CASSLGGGAYQETQYF. CDR3 DNA: TGTGCCAGCAGCTTAGGCGGGGGAGCGTACCAAGAGACCCAGTACTTC.

This sequence joins TRBV10-3 and TRBJ1-2; 9 positions agree with TRBD1. J was trimmed by 8 bases and V by 6 bases; bases with no gene match: 31. The CDR3 runs to 21 residues. Germline CDR1 and CDR2: ENHRY and SYGVKD. CDR3 amino acids: CAIRDPQSARSTGQGVEGYTF. CDR3 nucleotides: TGTGCCATCAGGGACCCCCAAAGTGCCCGTTCCACGGGACAGGGTGTAGAAGGCTACACCTTC.

This chain connects TRBV7-2 to TRBJ2-7, with unresolved D. The germline CDR1 and CDR2 sequences are SGHTA and FQGNSA. V was trimmed by 3 bases and J by 3 bases, leaving 15 bases between them. The CDR3 loop spans 15 amino acids. The CDR3 loop is CASSFSVVGIYEQYV. The DNA of the CDR3 is TGTGCCAGCAGCTTCTCGGTGGTAGGGATCTACGAGCAGTACGTC.

The rearrangement uses TRBV7-8 and TRBJ2-5; D is unresolved. Trimming removed 5 bases from V and 5 bases from J, with 12 bases in between. Germline CDR1 is SGHVS and CDR2 is FQNEAQ. The CDR3 runs 13 residues. The CDR3 DNA is TGTGCCAGCAGCCCCTGGACGGAGGAGACCCAGTACTTC. Its protein product is CASSPWTEETQYF.

V usage is TRBV6-1 and J usage is TRBJ1-2; 11 bases line up with TRBD1. Germline lookup yields CDR1 MNHNS and CDR2 SASEGT. The CDR3 is 16 amino acids. Trimming removed 2 bases from V and 4 bases from J; junction bases left unmatched: 6. CDR3 DNA sequence: TGTGCCAGCAGTGAAATGGGACAGGGGGTGGGCTATGGCTACACCTTC. Amino acids: CASSEMGQGVGYGYTF.

The CDR3 loop reads CASSLFPSGVQETQYF. CDR3 DNA sequence: TGCGCCAGCAGCTTGTTTCCTAGCGGGGTCCAAGAGACCCAGTACTTC. The genes are TRBV5-1 and TRBJ2-5; 9 positions match TRBD2. After removal of 1 base from V and 1 base from J, the junction contained 5 bases not matched to a gene. Per germline, CDR1 SGHRS and CDR2 YFSETQ. CDR3 length equals 16 residues.

The CDR3: CASSLSWDMDMFSPLHF. CDR3 nucleotide sequence: TGTGCCAGCAGTTTATCGTGGGACATGGATATGTTTTCACCCCTCCACTTT. The chain joins TRBV27 to TRBJ1-6; tentatively, D is TRBD1 (6 bases). The V end was cut by 0 bases, the J end by 9 bases, with 18 bases between. The CDR3 covers 17 residues. The germline V gene encodes CDR1 MNHEY and CDR2 SMNVEV (reference sequence).

This clone was recorded only once. The gene calls are TRBV5-6 and TRBJ2-2; 13 positions match TRBD2. The CDR3 is 17 residues long. Germline loops: CDR1 SGHDT, CDR2 YYEEEE. J gave up 5 bases and V 2 bases, and 6 bases lay outside the gene matches. CDR3 protein: CASSFGLAGEGTGELFF. The CDR3 DNA is TGTGCCAGCAGCTTCGGACTAGCGGGAGAAGGGACCGGGGAGCTGTTTTTT.

This chain joins TRBV19 and TRBJ2-6; D is unresolved. Trimming cost V 2 bases and J 1 base, with 15 bases left between them. Germline CDR1 is LNHDA and CDR2 is SQIVND (reference sequence). This CDR3 has 18 residues. The CDR3: CASSILAVAQSGANVLTF. The CDR3 DNA reads TGTGCCAGTAGTATATTAGCAGTAGCACAATCTGGGGCCAACGTCCTGACTTTC.

The rearrangement uses TRBV7-9 and TRBJ2-1, with a possible D match to TRBD1 (6 bases). Germline V gives CDR1 SEHNR, CDR2 FQNEAQ (reference sequence). Trimming removed 11 bases from V and 5 bases from J, with 16 bases in between. The CDR3 length is 13 residues. The CDR3 is CAGGRGNNNEQFF. The CDR3 nucleotides are TGTGCCGGGGGCAGGGGAAATAACAATGAGCAGTTCTTC.

The chain links TRBV6-5 to TRBJ1-1; 8 bases align to TRBD1. In germline, CDR1 is MNHEY, CDR2 SVGAGI. V gave up 7 bases and J gave up 11 bases; unmatched junction bases: 12. CDR3 length: 13 amino acids. The CDR3 coding sequence is TGTGCCAGCACTAAGGACAGGGAGAGTGAGGCTTTCTTT. Its protein is CASTKDRESEAFF.

The V gene is TRBV15, the J gene TRBJ1-2; D remains unclear. The CDR3 is 14 amino acids. V lost 8 bases and J lost 10, with 23 bases in between. Germline V gene lookup returns CDR1 LNHNV and CDR2 YYDKDF (reference sequence). The CDR3 nucleotides are TGTGCCACCTCGCCCCCTTTCCCCCCTACGGACTACACCTTC. Its translation: CATSPPFPPTDYTF.

This sequence joins TRBV12-3 or TRBV12-4 and TRBJ2-1; D unclear. The V gene lost 0 bases and the J gene lost 4 bases, with 4 bases spanning the gap. The CDR3 totals 13 residues. Written as DNA, the CDR3 is TGTGCCAGCAGTTTAGCCTTATACAATGAGCAGTTCTTC. It yields the protein CASSLALYNEQFF.

This chain uses TRBV11-2 with TRBJ2-5; possibly TRBD1 for D (5 bases). V shed 5 bases and J shed 4 bases, with 14 bases lying between them. The CDR3 totals 14 residues. CDR1 and CDR2 (germline): SGHAT, FQNNGV. The CDR3, as DNA: TGTGCCAGCAGCCTCGACAGCTGGGGAGAGACCCAGTACTTC. Translating gives CASSLDSWGETQYF. Based on the CDR3 plus reference TRBV11-2 and TRBJ2-5, the full variable domain is EAGVAQSPRYKIIEKRQSVAFWCNPISGHATLYWYQQILGQGPKLLIQFQNNGVVDDSQLPKDRFSAERLKGVDSTLKIQPAKLEDSAVYLCASSLDSWGETQYFGPGTRLLVL.

The rearrangement links TRBV18 to TRBJ2-7; D is uncertain. The CDR3 has 12 amino acids. With 5 bases removed from V and 2 bases from J, the gap between germline ends came to 7 bases. CDR1 and CDR2 (germline): KGHSH, LQKENI. The CDR3 loop reads CASSTPPYEQYF. The DNA of the CDR3 is TGTGCCAGCTCAACCCCGCCCTACGAGCAGTACTTC.

This clone has more than one count but fewer than ten. The chain combines TRBV6-1 with TRBJ2-7; possibly TRBD1 or TRBD2 for D (5 bases each). V was pared by 2 bases and J by 2 bases, with 19 bases between. The germline V gene has CDR1 MNHNS and CDR2 SASEGT. This CDR3 is built from 17 residues. The CDR3 region has the DNA TGTGCCAGCAGTGAATCTTCCGGGGCCCTAAGGACCTACGAGCAGTACTTC. Protein: CASSESSGALRTYEQYF.

V is TRBV14 and J is TRBJ1-1; D not resolved. V lost 5 bases and J 0 bases, leaving 13 bases between the germline ends. The germline V gene has CDR1 SGHDN and CDR2 FVKESK. This CDR3 is 15 amino acids long. CDR3 coding DNA: TGTGCCAGCAGCGCGCAGAGCTACATGAACACTGAAGCTTTCTTT. Translation gives CASSAQSYMNTEAFF.